This T cell receptor (beta chain) appears in the sequencing data of a study of cytomegalovirus exposure and HLA in healthy donors. The primer mix had 60 Vbeta and 13 Jbeta primers. The assay was immunoSEQ multiplex PCR, and TCRdb's table has in-frame clones only and misses some. The table lists some 170,000 clones, about four fifths of them singletons. J gave up 2 bases and V 0 bases, and 5 bases lay outside the gene matches. Looked up from germline, CDR1 is GTSNPN and CDR2 is SVGIG (reference sequence). This CDR3 contains 15 residues. Material for sequencing was PBMCs. The V and J genes are TRBV30 and TRBJ2-7, with 9 bases identical to TRBD1. The clonotype was recovered from a man aged 30 to 39 in good health and CMV-seronegative. CDR3 nucleotides: TGTGCCTGGAGTGTGGGAACAGGGGGCCCCTACGAGCAGTACTTC. Amino acid sequence: CAWSVGTGGPYEQYF.